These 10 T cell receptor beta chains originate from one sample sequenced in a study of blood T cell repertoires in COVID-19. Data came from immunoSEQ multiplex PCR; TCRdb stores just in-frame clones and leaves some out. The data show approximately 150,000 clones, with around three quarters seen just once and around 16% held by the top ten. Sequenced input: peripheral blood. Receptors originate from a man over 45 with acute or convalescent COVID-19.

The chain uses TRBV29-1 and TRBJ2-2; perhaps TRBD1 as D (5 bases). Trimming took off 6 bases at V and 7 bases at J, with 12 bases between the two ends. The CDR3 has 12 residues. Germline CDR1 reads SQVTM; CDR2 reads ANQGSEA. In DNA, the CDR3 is TGCAGCGTAGGCTGGGGCGGCGGGGAGCTGTTTTTT. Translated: CSVGWGGGELFF.

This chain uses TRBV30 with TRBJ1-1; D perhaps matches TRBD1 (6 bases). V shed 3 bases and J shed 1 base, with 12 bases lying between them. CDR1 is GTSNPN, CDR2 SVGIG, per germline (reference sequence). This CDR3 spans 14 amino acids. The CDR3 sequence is CAWRDGQPNTEAFF. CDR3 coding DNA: TGTGCCTGGAGAGATGGACAGCCGAACACTGAAGCTTTCTTT.

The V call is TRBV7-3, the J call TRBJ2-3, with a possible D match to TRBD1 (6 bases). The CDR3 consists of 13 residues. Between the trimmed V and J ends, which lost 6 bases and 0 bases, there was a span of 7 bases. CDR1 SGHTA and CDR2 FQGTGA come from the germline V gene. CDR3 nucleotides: TGTGCCAGCAGGGGACACAGCACAGATACGCAGTATTTT. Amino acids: CASRGHSTDTQYF.

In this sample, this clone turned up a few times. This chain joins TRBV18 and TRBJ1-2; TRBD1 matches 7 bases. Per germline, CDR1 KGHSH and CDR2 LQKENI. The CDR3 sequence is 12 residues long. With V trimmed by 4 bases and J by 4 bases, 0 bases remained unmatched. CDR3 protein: CASSRDSYGYTF. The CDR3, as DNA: TGTGCCAGCTCACGGGACAGCTATGGCTACACCTTC.

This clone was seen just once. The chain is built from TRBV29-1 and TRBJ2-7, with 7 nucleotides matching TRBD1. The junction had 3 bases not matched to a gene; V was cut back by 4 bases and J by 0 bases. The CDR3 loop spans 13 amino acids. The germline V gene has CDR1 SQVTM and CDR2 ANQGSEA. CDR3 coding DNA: TGCAGCGTTGGACAGGGAATCTCCTACGAGCAGTACTTC. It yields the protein CSVGQGISYEQYF.

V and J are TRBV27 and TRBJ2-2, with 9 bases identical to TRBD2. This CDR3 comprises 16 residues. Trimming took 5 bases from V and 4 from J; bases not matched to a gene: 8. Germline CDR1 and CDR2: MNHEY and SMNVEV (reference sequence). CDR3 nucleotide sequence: TGTGCCAGCAGTAAGGCGGGGGGGCAGTTCACCGGGGAGCTGTTTTTT. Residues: CASSKAGGQFTGELFF.

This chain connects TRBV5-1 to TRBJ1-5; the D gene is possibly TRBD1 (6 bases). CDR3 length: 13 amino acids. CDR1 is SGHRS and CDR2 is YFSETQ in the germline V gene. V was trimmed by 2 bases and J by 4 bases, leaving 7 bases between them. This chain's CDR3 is CASSFGQNQPQHF. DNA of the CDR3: TGCGCCAGCAGCTTCGGACAGAATCAGCCCCAGCATTTT. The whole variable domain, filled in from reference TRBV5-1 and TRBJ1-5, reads KAGVTQTPRYLIKTRGQQVTLSCSPISGHRSVSWYQQTPGQGLQFLFEYFSETQRNKGNFPGRFSGRQFSNSRSEMNVSTLELGDSALYLCASSFGQNQPQHFGDGTRLSIL.

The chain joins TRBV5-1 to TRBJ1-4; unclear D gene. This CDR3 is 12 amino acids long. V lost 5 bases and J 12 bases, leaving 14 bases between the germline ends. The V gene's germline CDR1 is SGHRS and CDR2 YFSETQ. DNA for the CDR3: TGCGCCAGCAGAGAACTTAAGGGAGAACTGTTTTTT. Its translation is CASRELKGELFF. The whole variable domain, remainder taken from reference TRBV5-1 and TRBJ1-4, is KAGVTQTPRYLIKTRGQQVTLSCSPISGHRSVSWYQQTPGQGLQFLFEYFSETQRNKGNFPGRFSGRQFSNSRSEMNVSTLELGDSALYLCASRELKGELFFGSGTQLSVL.

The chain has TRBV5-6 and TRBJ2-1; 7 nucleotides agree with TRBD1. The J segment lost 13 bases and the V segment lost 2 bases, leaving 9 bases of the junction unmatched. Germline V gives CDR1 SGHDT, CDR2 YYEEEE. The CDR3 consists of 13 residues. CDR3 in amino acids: CASSFGVRTGQFF. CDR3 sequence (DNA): TGTGCCAGCAGCTTCGGGGTGCGGACAGGTCAGTTCTTC.

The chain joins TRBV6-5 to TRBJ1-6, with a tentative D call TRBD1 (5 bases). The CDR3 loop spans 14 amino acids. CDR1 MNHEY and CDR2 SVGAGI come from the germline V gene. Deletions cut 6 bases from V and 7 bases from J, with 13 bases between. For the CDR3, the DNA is TGTGCCAGCAGGACCGGGACTGAGAATTCACCCCTCCACTTT. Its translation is CASRTGTENSPLHF.